This T cell receptor (beta chain) originates from a study of CD8+CD57+ T cells in acquired aplastic anemia. Study-level results: Controls did not differ significantly from patients in CD8+ Simpson's diversity.

For this clonotype: Its antigen remains unidentified.

The study profiled TCR beta VDJ and CDR3 using genomic DNA as template. TCRdb re-called the reads with MiXCR, one entry per CDR3 protein. The data contain about 190,000 distinct CDR3 sequences, about 53% of them singletons. This clonotype was obtained from a human donor in good health, serving as a control. Sequencing was carried out using sorted CD4+, CD8+, or CD8+CD57+ T cells (not recorded which) from PBMCs.

CDR3 in amino acids: CASSPRTDNEQFF. DNA for the CDR3: TGTGCCAGCAGCCCTCGGACAGACAATGAGCAGTTCTTC. The chain links TRBV9 to TRBJ2-1, with D possibly TRBD1 on 6 matching bases. CDR3 size: 13 residues. Germline V CDR1 and CDR2: SGDLS, YYNGEE. Between the trimmed V and J ends, which lost 4 bases and 5 bases, there was a span of 10 bases.